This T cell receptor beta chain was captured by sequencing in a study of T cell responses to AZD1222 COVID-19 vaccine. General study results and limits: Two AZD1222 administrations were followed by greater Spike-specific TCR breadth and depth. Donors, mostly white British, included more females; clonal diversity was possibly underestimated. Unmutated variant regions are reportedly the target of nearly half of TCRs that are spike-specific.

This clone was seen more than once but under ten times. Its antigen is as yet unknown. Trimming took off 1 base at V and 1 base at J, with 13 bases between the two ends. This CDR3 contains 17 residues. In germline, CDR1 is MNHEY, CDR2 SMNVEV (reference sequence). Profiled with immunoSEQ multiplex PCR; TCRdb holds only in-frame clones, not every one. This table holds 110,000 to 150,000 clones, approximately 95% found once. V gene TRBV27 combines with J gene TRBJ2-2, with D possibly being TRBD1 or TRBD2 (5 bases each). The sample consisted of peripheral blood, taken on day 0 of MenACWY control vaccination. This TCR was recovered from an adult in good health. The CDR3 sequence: CASSLLALGQNTGELFF. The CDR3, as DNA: TGTGCCAGCAGTTTATTAGCGTTGGGGCAGAACACCGGGGAGCTGTTTTTT.